This passage covers 4 T cell receptor beta chains from one sample sequenced in a study of tumor-infiltrating lymphocytes in primary liver carcinoma. Synthesis of TCR beta cDNA was carried out from 450 to 650 ng total RNA with a constant-region primer. Libraries for TCR beta were built through three nested multiplex PCR rounds, which together made up a slightly modified ARM-PCR procedure. A C-beta reverse primer was combined with TRBV1-TRBV30 forward primers in the first two PCR rounds, and each round had 9 to 10 cycles. TCRdb reprocessed the multiplex PCR reads via MiXCR and lists one record per CDR3 protein. The table includes more than 100,000 distinct CDR3 sequences, 50% to 70% detected once. The roughly 17-31 mg bulk tissue piece was not sorted before simultaneous RNA and DNA extraction. The sequencing input was liver tumor tissue from sampling region 1. Subset given: tumor region T1, superior pole. These receptors came from an older woman with primary liver carcinoma and hepatitis B virus infection.

The V and J genes are TRBV29-1 and TRBJ1-1; D is unclear. Germline assignment: CDR1 SQVTM and CDR2 ANQGSEA. The V and J ends lost 7 bases and 11 bases respectively, with 17 bases between them. The CDR3 spans 11 residues. The CDR3 DNA is TGCAGCGCAGCCACCGATGCCATCGCTTTCTTT. Protein sequence: CSAATDAIAFF.

Remarks on this clonotype: This may be a read error, as it is one base from a much larger clone. The V call is TRBV5-4, the J call TRBJ2-3, with D perhaps given as TRBD1 or TRBD2 (5 bases each). The CDR3 has 16 amino acids. Germline V gene sequence: CDR1 SGHNT, CDR2 YYREEE (reference sequence). The CDR3 protein is CTSSFPGRHSTDTQYF. The CDR3, as DNA: TGTACCAGCAGCTTCCCAGGGAGACATAGCACAGATACGCAGTATTTT. Full variable domain (rest looked up from reference TRBV5-4 and TRBJ2-3): ETGVTQSPTHLIKTRGQQVTLRCSSQSGHNTVSWYQQALGQGPQFIFQYYREEENGRGNFPPRFSGLQFPNYSSELNVNALELDDSALYLCTSSFPGRHSTDTQYFGPGTRLTVL.

This clonotype has more than one count but fewer than ten. This CDR3 is missing its conserved last phenylalanine or tryptophan, likely due to a read error. The rearrangement joins TRBV11-2 to TRBJ2-7, with a tentative D call TRBD2 (6 bases). V lost 2 bases and J 3 bases, leaving 14 bases between the germline ends. This CDR3 region has 15 residues. CDR1 is SGHAT, CDR2 FQNNGV, per germline. CDR3 sequence (DNA): TGTGCCAGCAGCTTATTGACGGGAGTGATCTACGAGCAGTACCCC. Its protein is CASSLLTGVIYEQYP.

This sequence joins TRBV11-3 and TRBJ1-2, with 7 bases matching TRBD1. From germline, CDR1 is SGHNT and CDR2 YENEEA. V was clipped by 9 bases and J by 5 bases; unmatched bases: 15. The CDR3 consists of 15 residues. As DNA, the CDR3 is TGTGCCAGGAGCCCACGACCGGACAGGCGTTATGGCTACACCTTC. As protein: CARSPRPDRRYGYTF.